This entry lists 10 T cell receptor beta chains sequenced from one sample in a study of CD8 T cells in ankylosing spondylitis. One entry per CDR3 protein, called by TCRdb with MiXCR from the 5' RACE reads. The table includes roughly 130,000 distinct CDR3 sequences, roughly an eighth detected once. Input material: blood, either unsorted or a sorted T cell fraction (not recorded which). The receptors here all came from a female donor with ankylosing spondylitis or in good health (not recorded which).

The CDR3 protein is CASSPTDRVFYEQYF. The CDR3 coding sequence is TGTGCCAGCAGCCCAACAGACAGGGTTTTTTACGAGCAGTACTTC. This chain joins TRBV7-2 and TRBJ2-7; 7 bases align to TRBD1. Germline CDR1 is SGHTA and CDR2 is FQGNSA. The V and J ends lost 5 bases and 4 bases, in that order; junction bases with no gene match: 11. This CDR3 has 15 residues.

At least ten counts were recorded for this clonotype. J is TRBJ2-7 and V is TRBV2, with TRBD1 identical over 8 bases. The ends lost 7 bases at V and 2 bases at J; junction bases unmatched: 7. There are 14 residues in the CDR3. Germline V lookup: CDR1 SNHLY, CDR2 FYNNEI. DNA of the CDR3: TGTGCCAGCATCATGCCGGACAGGGCCTACGAGCAGTACTTC. It encodes CASIMPDRAYEQYF.

This clonotype was counted at least ten times. The rearrangement uses TRBV15 and TRBJ1-4; a weak D match, TRBD1 (5 bases). The V gene lost 5 bases and the J gene lost 8 bases, with 12 bases spanning the gap. The germline V gene encodes CDR1 LNHNV and CDR2 YYDKDF (reference sequence). This CDR3 is built from 13 residues. The CDR3 DNA reads TGTGCCACCAGCGGCGGGACCTTAGAAAAACTGTTTTTT. The encoded protein is CATSGGTLEKLFF.

This clonotype was observed a handful of times. Written as DNA, the CDR3 is TGTGCCAGCAGCCAACGGGGACTAGCCGTCTATGAGCAGTTCTTC. As protein: CASSQRGLAVYEQFF. The chain has TRBV14 and TRBJ2-1, with TRBD2 matching over 9 bases. Germline V lookup: CDR1 SGHDN, CDR2 FVKESK. This CDR3 is built from 15 residues. V shed 2 bases and J 8 bases; nucleotides not matched to a gene: 7.

This chain connects TRBV12-3 or TRBV12-4 to TRBJ2-7; tentatively, D is TRBD1 or TRBD2 (5 bases each). This CDR3 contains 12 residues. Between the trimmed V and J ends, which lost 5 bases and 6 bases, there was a span of 11 bases. CDR3 sequence (DNA): TGTGCCAGCAGTAGGGGACCCTGCGAGCAGTACTTC. Translation gives CASSRGPCEQYF.

This clonotype was recorded at least ten times. The rearrangement joins TRBV30 to TRBJ2-2, with D uncertain. The germline V gene encodes CDR1 GTSNPN and CDR2 SVGIG (reference sequence). Trimming removed 5 bases at V and 5 bases at J, with 9 bases between. The CDR3 has 12 residues. The DNA for the CDR3 is TGTGCCTGGGACCAAGGGACCGGGGAGCTGTTTTTT. It is translated as CAWDQGTGELFF.

This clonotype was observed a handful of times. The rearrangement joins TRBV2 to TRBJ2-2, with D perhaps matching TRBD1 (6 bases). Deletions cut 6 bases from V and 2 bases from J, with 10 bases between. Germline CDR1 and CDR2: SNHLY and FYNNEI. The CDR3 covers 14 residues. The CDR3 spells CASSAQGNTGELFF. The CDR3 nucleotides read TGTGCCAGCAGCGCACAGGGTAACACCGGGGAGCTGTTTTTT.

Details on this clonotype: This may be a read error, as it is one base from a much larger clone. The genes are TRBV20-1 and TRBJ1-1; weak D call: TRBD1 (6 bases). This CDR3 spans 13 amino acids. Germline assignment: CDR1 DFQATT and CDR2 SNEGSKA (reference sequence). DNA of the CDR3: TGCAGTGCTCAGGAGGGGGGGAACCCTGAAACTTTCTTT. It yields the protein CSAQEGGNPETFF.

This clonotype was detected ten times or more. This chain uses TRBV7-9 with TRBJ2-6, with D possibly matching TRBD1 (6 bases). The CDR3 runs 17 residues. The V gene's germline CDR1 is SEHNR and CDR2 FQNEAQ (reference sequence). The ends were cut back, 2 bases at V and 1 base at J, with 12 bases in the middle. For the CDR3, the DNA is TGTGCCAGCAGCTTATTACAGGGCCGGTCTGGGGCCAACGTCCTGACTTTC. Its protein product is CASSLLQGRSGANVLTF.

At least ten counts were recorded for this clonotype. The genes are TRBV29-1 and TRBJ1-2; D is perhaps TRBD1 (6 bases). This CDR3 contains 14 residues. CDR1 SQVTM and CDR2 ANQGSEA come from the germline V gene. Trimming removed 4 bases from V and 4 bases from J, with 16 bases in between. The CDR3 sequence is CSVAPRGFGYGYTF. The DNA for the CDR3 is TGCAGCGTTGCTCCTAGGGGGTTCGGCTATGGCTACACCTTC.